The clone carrying this TCR beta chain was observed a few times. Its antigen is not identified. This specimen belongs to a study of T cell repertoires in cytomegalovirus infection. Study at large: Public TCR beta signatures were indicative of both CMV infection and a matching HLA type.

Germline CDR1 and CDR2: MDHEN and SYDVKM. The ends were cut back, 10 bases at V and 4 bases at J, with 19 bases in the middle. The CDR3 length is 15 residues. TCRdb re-called the reads through MiXCR, storing one row per CDR3 protein. The sample carries roughly 340,000 distinct CDR3 sequences, approximately 32% recorded once. Overall study results and limits: Clonotypes of TCR beta that were HLA-C-restricted and CMV-specific dominated the ex vivo response. Cumulative frequency of public TCR beta families picked out carriers of CMV plus the relevant HLA.

The sequence was obtained from a human donor in good health (CMV status not recorded). Some clones in this sample may be carry-over from other donors' samples. The V and J genes are TRBV28 and TRBJ1-4; D is possibly TRBD1 (6 bases). The sequences come from cultured PBMCs, collected from culture after CMV antigen stimulation. The CDR3 sequence: CATGDGGSYNEKLFF. The CDR3 DNA reads as TGTGCCACAGGGGATGGGGGGAGTTATAATGAAAAACTGTTTTTT.